Listed here is a single T cell receptor beta chain. This entry comes from a study of blood T cell repertoires in COVID-19. Study at large: COVID-19 samples from acute and convalescent phases originated in the United States, Italy and Spain. In each case, the material was cDNA or gDNA derived from T cells, B-cell-depleted T cells, or PBMCs.

Original methodology: From reference gene primer amplification, estimates of nucleated cell counts were derived. Sequenced by immunoSEQ multiplex PCR; TCRdb stores in-frame clones only, minus some. V, J and clone size are those of that table, while D and trimming were read from the DNA. Of 400,000 to 450,000 clones detected, about 92% appear once; the ten largest clones hold 0.6%. Each recovered donor of Cohort 3 presented with two negative PCRs, clearance, or symptom resolution. V lost 5 bases, J lost 5 bases, and 12 bases lay in between. This CDR3 has 13 amino acids. Per germline, CDR1 LNHDA and CDR2 SQIVND (reference sequence).

The sequence derives from a man aged 18 to 30 who had recovered from COVID-19. V usage is TRBV19 and J usage is TRBJ1-1; D may be TRBD1 (5 bases). The sequencing sample was made of PBMCs or T cells enriched from blood (not recorded which). The CDR3 DNA follows: TGTGCCAGTAGTTTCAGGGATTATACTGAAGCTTTCTTT. It translates to CASSFRDYTEAFF.